This T cell receptor (beta chain) was sequenced for a study of T cells in Graves' hyperthyroidism and ophthalmopathy. Germline V lookup: CDR1 LNHNV, CDR2 YYDKDF (reference sequence). Trimming took off 1 base at V and 9 bases at J, with 10 bases between the two ends. The CDR3 spans 14 residues. Template material for amplifying TCR beta CDR3 regions consisted of RNA transcripts. The HTBI primer set served for first-round RT-PCR of the TCR CDR3. Each CDR3 protein gets one entry after TCRdb re-called the multiplex PCR reads with MiXCR. The sample holds about 570,000 distinct CDR3 sequences; around 46% are singletons and the top ten take under 20%. Study results and caveats: Expanded thyroid clonotypes (above 0.001) were mostly also found in blood.

Worth noting for this clonotype: Its antigen remains unidentified.

This receptor was obtained from an adult woman with Graves' disease, either hyperthyroidism or ophthalmopathy (not recorded which). The material sequenced was peripheral blood or thyroid tissue (not recorded which). The gene calls are TRBV15 and TRBJ1-6; D is ambiguous. CDR3: CATSRVAGVSPLHF. CDR3 bases: TGTGCCACCAGCAGAGTCGCTGGGGTTTCACCCCTCCACTTT.